A selection of T cell receptor beta chains follows, all from one sample in a study of Ad26.COV2.S vaccination and SARS-CoV-2 variants. TCRdb keeps only in-frame clones here, not all; method: immunoSEQ multiplex PCR. The data contain some 350,000 clones, roughly 88% of them singletons. The sequencing used peripheral blood, collected in a trial of Ad26.COV2.S vaccine versus placebo. These receptors came from a person between 18 and 65 years old who received the Ad26.COV2.S COVID-19 vaccine or a placebo. Both conserved end residues are part of each CDR3. The order of the fields is V gene, clone size, D gene, J gene, CDR3 length, CDR3 DNA, CDR3 protein. The D gene is left open where the match is weak. Rows may omit the clone size; those that give it use once, few, many or a size class.

TRBV5-4,.,.,TRBJ1-4,15,TGTGCCAGCAGCTTGAGTGGGGGGGCGAGTGAAAAACTGTTTTTT,CASSLSGGASEKLFF
TRBV11-2,few,.,TRBJ1-2,13,TGTGCCAGCAGCTTAAACAGTAACTATGGCTACACCTTC,CASSLNSNYGYTF
TRBV7-2,.,.,TRBJ1-4,13,TGTGCCAGCAGCAGACAGGTTAATGAAAAACTGTTTTTT,CASSRQVNEKLFF
TRBV7-2,.,TRBD1,TRBJ1-2,14,TGTGCCAGCAGCTTAGCTGGACAGGTTACTGGCTACACCTTC,CASSLAGQVTGYTF
TRBV5-1,.,TRBD1,TRBJ1-6,17,TGCGCCAGCAGCTCATGGACAGGGGGATCCTATAATTCACCCCTCCACTTT,CASSSWTGGSYNSPLHF
TRBV5-6,.,TRBD1,TRBJ2-4,17,TGTGCCAGCAGCAAATCCGGGACAGGAAAGGTTAGGAACATTCAGTACTTC,CASSKSGTGKVRNIQYF
TRBV9,.,TRBD1,TRBJ1-1,14,TGTGCCAGCAGCGAGGGGGACAGTTTCTCTGAAGCTTTCTTT,CASSEGDSFSEAFF
TRBV9,few,.,TRBJ2-2,16,TGTGCCAGCAGCGTAGCCCGGTCGTTTGGCACCGGGGAGCTGTTTTTT,CASSVARSFGTGELFF
TRBV27,.,TRBD2,TRBJ2-7,14,TGTGCCAGCAATACGTTGGGGACGGCGGGGGAGCGGTACTTC,CASNTLGTAGERYF
TRBV6-2/TRBV6-3,.,.,TRBJ1-1,15,TGTGCCAGCAGTTACGAGGGGCTATGGAACACTGAAGCTTTCTTT,CASSYEGLWNTEAFF
TRBV5-4,once,.,TRBJ2-7,15,TGTGCCAGCAGCCCGTCGGGGTACGGCTCCTACGAGCAGTACTTC,CASSPSGYGSYEQYF
TRBV5-5,.,TRBD1,TRBJ1-1,12,TGTGCCAGCAGCCCCCAGGGGGGTGGGGCTTTCTTT,CASSPQGGGAFF
TRBV9,.,.,TRBJ2-5,12,TGTGCCAGCAGCCCGCCAGACGAGACCCAGTACTTC,CASSPPDETQYF
TRBV6-5,.,TRBD1,TRBJ1-1,15,TGTGCCAGCAGTTACGGGACAGGGTCCCCCACTGAAGCTTTCTTT,CASSYGTGSPTEAFF
TRBV15,.,TRBD1,TRBJ1-6,15,TGTGCCACCAGCAGAGATGGGCAGGGGGTTTCACCCCTCCACTTT,CATSRDGQGVSPLHF
TRBV11-3,.,.,TRBJ2-3,12,TGTGCCAGCAGCTTAGTAACAGATACGCAGTATTTT,CASSLVTDTQYF
TRBV5-8,.,TRBD1,TRBJ2-7,14,TGTGCCAGCAGATCCGGGACAGACTCCTACGAGCAGTACTTC,CASRSGTDSYEQYF
TRBV14,.,.,TRBJ2-3,15,TGTGCCAGCAGCCAACCCAGGGCGCGCGCAGATACGCAGTATTTT,CASSQPRARADTQYF
TRBV6-5,.,TRBD2,TRBJ2-1,15,TGTGCCAGCAGCTGGACTAGCGGGAGGGGCAATGAGCAGTTCTTC,CASSWTSGRGNEQFF
TRBV5-6,.,TRBD1,TRBJ1-5,14,TGTGCCAGCAGCTTACAGGGGCCCAATCAGCCCCAGCATTTT,CASSLQGPNQPQHF
TRBV5-1,.,.,TRBJ2-1,16,TGCGCCAGCAGCTTGGACGGGTCGAGCTCCTACAATGAGCAGTTCTTC,CASSLDGSSSYNEQFF
TRBV4-3,.,.,TRBJ2-1,13,TGCGCCAGCAGTCCCGCTTTCCTGGATGAGCAGTTCTTC,CASSPAFLDEQFF
TRBV7-2,.,.,TRBJ1-5,13,TGTGCCAGCTCCCTGGGGCAGGGTCAGCCCCAGCATTTT,CASSLGQGQPQHF
TRBV7-8,.,TRBD2,TRBJ2-7,20,TGTGCCAGCAGCTTAACTTTTCTAGCGGGCTCTAACACCAAAACCTACGAGCAGTACTTC,CASSLTFLAGSNTKTYEQYF
TRBV3-1/TRBV3-2,.,.,TRBJ1-6,14,TGTGCCAGCAGCCAAACAGGTTTGAATTCACCCCTCCACTTT,CASSQTGLNSPLHF
TRBV29-1,.,.,TRBJ1-1,14,TGCAGCGTTGAAGGTGCGGCCATGAACACTGAAGCTTTCTTT,CSVEGAAMNTEAFF
TRBV19,.,.,TRBJ1-2,16,TGTGCCAGTAGTATTATACAGAATCCTCGGAGCTATGGCTACACCTTC,CASSIIQNPRSYGYTF
TRBV14,.,TRBD1,TRBJ2-2,15,TGTGCCAGCAACTACCAGGGGGCCTACACCGGGGAGCTGTTTTTT,CASNYQGAYTGELFF
TRBV5-1,.,TRBD1,TRBJ1-1,17,TGCGCCAGCAGCATCGGACAGGGGGCCTGGTTGAACACTGAAGCTTTCTTT,CASSIGQGAWLNTEAFF
TRBV30,once,.,TRBJ1-1,13,TGTGCCTGGATGAGGACTGTGAACACTGAAGCTTTCTTT,CAWMRTVNTEAFF
TRBV10-3,.,TRBD1,TRBJ1-2,14,TGTGCCATCAGGGGGGACAGTAGATACTATGGCTACACCTTC,CAIRGDSRYYGYTF
TRBV5-8,.,.,TRBJ1-3,15,TGTGCCAGCAGCTTATCAGGGGAGAGTGGAAACACCATATATTTT,CASSLSGESGNTIYF
TRBV3-1/TRBV3-2,.,.,TRBJ1-3,14,TGTGCCAGCAGCCCGACAGGATCTGGAAACACCATATATTTT,CASSPTGSGNTIYF
TRBV6-2/TRBV6-3,.,.,TRBJ1-2,14,TGTGCCAGCAGTGCAGGACACAGGGCTGATGGCTACACCTTC,CASSAGHRADGYTF
TRBV6-2/TRBV6-3,.,TRBD2,TRBJ2-1,16,TGTGCCAGCAGTTACTCGATTGGAGCGGGGGTCTATGAGCAGTTCTTC,CASSYSIGAGVYEQFF
TRBV3-1/TRBV3-2,.,.,TRBJ2-3,14,TGTGCCAGCAGCCAAGAGTCTAGCACAGATACGCAGTATTTT,CASSQESSTDTQYF
TRBV12-5,.,.,TRBJ2-1,13,TGTGCTAGTGGTTTGGGAGAGGGCAATGAGCAGTTCTTC,CASGLGEGNEQFF
TRBV27,.,.,TRBJ2-3,13,TGTGCCAGCAGCGTCCCGCTCACAGATACGCAGTATTTT,CASSVPLTDTQYF
TRBV9,.,.,TRBJ1-2,14,TGTGCCAGCAGCGTGGGGGTTCTCGGGGGTGGCTACACCTTC,CASSVGVLGGGYTF
TRBV24-1,.,TRBD1,TRBJ2-1,16,TGTGCCACCAGCCCACAGGGGTCGAGCTCCTACAATGAGCAGTTCTTC,CATSPQGSSSYNEQFF
TRBV6-2/TRBV6-3,.,.,TRBJ2-7,14,TGTGCCAGCAGCCTTCCTACAGGATCCTACGAGCAGTACTTC,CASSLPTGSYEQYF
TRBV11-2,.,.,TRBJ1-2,14,TGTGCCAGCAGCTTAGGGGGGCAGACCTATGGCTACACCTTC,CASSLGGQTYGYTF
TRBV18,.,.,TRBJ2-7,14,TGTGCCAGCTCACCACCGTGGGGAGTCTACGAGCAGTACTTC,CASSPPWGVYEQYF
TRBV18,.,TRBD1,TRBJ1-1,12,TGTGCCAGCTCACAACAGGGGGACGAAGCTTTCTTT,CASSQQGDEAFF
TRBV27,.,TRBD1,TRBJ2-3,15,TGTGCCAGCAGTTACAGGGGGTTCGTATCGGATACGCAGTATTTT,CASSYRGFVSDTQYF
TRBV3-1/TRBV3-2,.,.,TRBJ2-7,17,TGTGCCAGCAGCCGAGGACAGCCGGGACAAAGATCCCACGAGCAGTACTTC,CASSRGQPGQRSHEQYF
TRBV19,once,.,TRBJ2-3,13,TGTGCCAGTAGGGGGGACGGCACAGATACGCAGTATTTT,CASRGDGTDTQYF
TRBV27,.,TRBD1,TRBJ2-3,15,TGTGCCAGCAGTTCAGGGGGACACTTCACAGATACGCAGTATTTT,CASSSGGHFTDTQYF
TRBV6-2/TRBV6-3,.,.,TRBJ1-3,14,TGTGCCAGCAGTTTCGGCGCGTCTGGAAACACCATATATTTT,CASSFGASGNTIYF
TRBV5-1,.,TRBD1,TRBJ1-6,16,TGCGCCAGCAGCACGGGGACAGGTGGGATTGGGTCACCCCTCCACTTT,CASSTGTGGIGSPLHF
TRBV5-6,.,.,TRBJ1-6,16,TGTGCCAGCAGCTTGGAGGGGAGCTCCTATAATTCACCCCTCCACTTT,CASSLEGSSYNSPLHF
TRBV19,.,TRBD2,TRBJ2-1,15,TGTGCCAGTAGTATAGGGACTAGCGGGAGAAATGAGCAGTTCTTC,CASSIGTSGRNEQFF
TRBV7-9,.,.,TRBJ2-1,13,TGTGCCAGCAGCTTAGGAGCCTACAATGAGCAGTTCTTC,CASSLGAYNEQFF
TRBV5-1,once,TRBD2,TRBJ2-3,15,TGCGCCAGCAGTTCCCGGGGGGTGGGCACAGATACGCAGTATTTT,CASSSRGVGTDTQYF
TRBV9,.,.,TRBJ1-3,14,TGTGCCAGCAGCGCGGAACGCTCTGGAAACACCATATATTTT,CASSAERSGNTIYF
TRBV3-1/TRBV3-2,.,TRBD1,TRBJ1-2,14,TGTGCCAGCAGCCCCTTAACAGGGGGCGGTGGCTACACCTTC,CASSPLTGGGGYTF
TRBV4-1,.,.,TRBJ2-3,20,TGCGCCAGCAGCCAATCCCCTAATTTAGGGCAGAAATCAAGCACAGATACGCAGTATTTT,CASSQSPNLGQKSSTDTQYF
TRBV24-1,.,TRBD2,TRBJ2-1,17,TGTGCCACCAGTGATTCGACTTTAGCGGGAAGGGGCAATGAGCAGTTCTTC,CATSDSTLAGRGNEQFF
TRBV13,.,.,TRBJ2-7,14,TGTGCCAGCAGCTTAGGGCGCGGATTCTACGAGCAGTACTTC,CASSLGRGFYEQYF